This T cell receptor beta chain emerged from a study of molecular identifiers for immune sequencing clone quantification. This clonotype came up a few times. TCRdb redid the calling of the PCR reads with MiXCR, one entry per CDR3 protein. Among approximately 100,000 distinct CDR3 sequences listed, under 40% were seen once. Germline CDR1 reads LGHNA; CDR2 reads YSLEER. This CDR3 is 15 amino acids long. J lost 4 bases, V lost 4 bases, and 4 bases had no gene match. Sequenced input: naive CD8+ T cells from blood, with Jurkat cell RNA spiked in. Subset specified: FACS-sorted CD8+CD4-CCR7+CD45RA+ naive T cells. The chain recombines TRBV4-3 with TRBJ1-4, with 9 bases identical to TRBD1. This sequence was found in a human donor in good health. Some libraries in this study had Jurkat cell RNA spiked in. The CDR3, as DNA: TGCGCCAGCAGCCGGAGGGGACAGGGTAATGAAAAACTGTTTTTT. It encodes CASSRRGQGNEKLFF.